The rows below give T cell receptor beta chains drawn from one sample of a study of blood T cell repertoires in COVID-19. Sequencing used immunoSEQ multiplex PCR; TCRdb keeps in-frame clones, though not all of them. Among 100,000 to 150,000 clones listed, more than 85% were seen once. Sequences were obtained from peripheral blood. These receptors originate from a man in his fifties or sixties with active or convalescent COVID-19. Both conserved end residues are part of each CDR3. D genes are given only for firm matches. Clone size is stated in some rows and not others, as once, few, many or a class when expanded.

clone size,J gene,V gene,D gene,CDR3 protein,CDR3 DNA
-,TRBJ2-1,TRBV7-2,-,CASSLGISGETAEQFF,TGTGCCAGCAGCTTAGGAATCTCCGGGGAAACGGCTGAGCAGTTCTTC
-,TRBJ1-2,TRBV25-1,TRBD1,CASSQTGTGYGYTF,TGTGCCAGCAGTCAAACCGGGACAGGCTATGGCTACACCTTC
-,TRBJ1-1,TRBV5-1,-,CASSLERQTEAFF,TGCGCCAGCAGCTTAGAACGACAGACTGAAGCTTTCTTT
once,TRBJ2-3,TRBV30,-,CAWSVLRGADTQYF,TGTGCCTGGAGTGTACTCAGGGGCGCAGATACGCAGTATTTT
few,TRBJ2-7,TRBV6-2/TRBV6-3,TRBD2,CASSYPLSGRDEQYF,TGTGCCAGCAGTTACCCCTTAAGCGGGAGAGACGAGCAGTACTTC
-,TRBJ1-1,TRBV6-5,-,CASSWGLQGLNTEAFF,TGTGCCAGCAGTTGGGGCCTCCAAGGCCTGAACACTGAAGCTTTCTTT
-,TRBJ2-3,TRBV4-3,-,CASSQAGEGYTQYF,TGCGCCAGCAGCCAAGCTGGTGAGGGCTATACGCAGTATTTT
-,TRBJ2-1,TRBV5-4,TRBD2,CASSPPGLGLNEQFF,TGTGCCAGCAGCCCCCCGGGACTAGGCTTAAATGAGCAGTTCTTC
-,TRBJ2-7,TRBV11-2,TRBD1,CASSSSSGTGMYEQYF,TGTGCCAGCAGCTCCTCCTCCGGGACAGGGATGTACGAGCAGTACTTC
-,TRBJ1-5,TRBV6-5,-,CASRPTGDSNQPQHF,TGTGCCAGCAGGCCAACAGGAGATAGCAATCAGCCCCAGCATTTT
-,TRBJ2-7,TRBV5-1,-,CASSLVSGAYEQYF,TGCGCCAGCAGCTTGGTCTCGGGGGCCTACGAGCAGTACTTC
-,TRBJ2-5,TRBV19,-,CASSVTSSQETQYF,TGTGCCAGTAGTGTTACTAGCTCCCAAGAGACCCAGTACTTC
once,TRBJ1-3,TRBV29-1,-,CSVYGQGGNTIYF,TGCAGCGTTTATGGGCAGGGTGGAAACACCATATATTTT
-,TRBJ1-3,TRBV23-1,TRBD1,CASSQSEQGDGNTIYF,TGCGCCAGCAGTCAATCTGAACAGGGGGATGGAAACACCATATATTTT
-,TRBJ2-7,TRBV6-5,TRBD2,CASSVGGASYEQYF,TGTGCCAGCAGCGTCGGGGGGGCGAGTTACGAGCAGTACTTC
-,TRBJ2-1,TRBV5-1,-,CASSTRPQGGGNEQFF,TGCGCCAGCAGCACACGACCCCAGGGGGGAGGCAATGAGCAGTTCTTC
few,TRBJ1-1,TRBV7-2,TRBD1,CASSATGTEYTEAFF,TGTGCCAGCAGCGCAACCGGGACAGAGTACACTGAAGCTTTCTTT
once,TRBJ1-1,TRBV10-3,TRBD1,CAIRGDSETEAFF,TGTGCCATCAGGGGGGACAGCGAGACTGAAGCTTTCTTT
-,TRBJ2-1,TRBV6-5,TRBD1,CASSPRDRGVNEQFF,TGTGCCAGCAGTCCCCGGGACAGGGGAGTAAATGAGCAGTTCTTC
-,TRBJ2-7,TRBV5-1,TRBD2,CASSLVGEGSYEQYF,TGCGCCAGCAGCTTGGTAGGGGAGGGTTCCTACGAGCAGTACTTC
-,TRBJ1-1,TRBV3-1/TRBV3-2,-,CASSQGEGGSTEAFF,TGTGCCAGCAGCCAGGGTGAGGGAGGGAGCACTGAAGCTTTCTTT
once,TRBJ1-5,TRBV6-2/TRBV6-3,-,CASSYVVGASGQPQHF,TGTGCCAGCAGTTACGTTGTTGGGGCCTCCGGTCAGCCCCAGCATTTT
-,TRBJ1-6,TRBV19,-,CASSPSNSYNSPLHF,TGTGCCAGTAGTCCTTCCAACAGCTATAATTCACCCCTCCACTTT
few,TRBJ2-7,TRBV9,-,CASSPRWGAYEQYF,TGTGCCAGCAGCCCCCGGTGGGGGGCCTACGAGCAGTACTTC
-,TRBJ1-1,TRBV28,-,CASSLMGHLNTEAFF,TGTGCCAGCAGTCTAATGGGACATCTGAACACTGAAGCTTTCTTT
-,TRBJ1-1,TRBV5-1,TRBD1,CASSHGTANTEAFF,TGCGCCAGCAGCCACGGGACAGCCAACACTGAAGCTTTCTTT
-,TRBJ2-1,TRBV3-1/TRBV3-2,TRBD2,CASSFTSGFSYNEQFF,TGTGCCAGCAGCTTTACTAGCGGCTTCTCCTACAATGAGCAGTTCTTC
-,TRBJ1-6,TRBV19,-,CASSLGQRSSSPLHF,TGTGCCAGTAGCCTGGGACAACGCTCCTCCTCACCCCTCCACTTT
-,TRBJ2-1,TRBV29-1,-,CSVAGITYNEQFF,TGCAGCGTTGCGGGAATAACCTACAATGAGCAGTTCTTC
-,TRBJ1-5,TRBV19,TRBD1,CASRTGTSQPQHF,TGTGCCAGTAGGACAGGGACGAGTCAGCCCCAGCATTTT
-,TRBJ2-3,TRBV6-5,-,CASSYSPEPGDTQYF,TGTGCCAGCAGTTACTCTCCCGAACCGGGGGATACGCAGTATTTT
-,TRBJ2-7,TRBV18,-,CASSPPKGRQYEQYF,TGTGCCAGCTCCCCCCCAAAGGGGCGACAATACGAGCAGTACTTC
-,TRBJ2-1,TRBV29-1,TRBD2,CSTEAGGPDSSYNEQFF,TGCAGCACGGAAGCGGGAGGGCCCGATAGCTCCTACAATGAGCAGTTCTTC
-,TRBJ2-2,TRBV5-6,-,CASSLAGQNTGELFF,TGTGCCAGCAGCTTGGCCGGACAGAACACCGGGGAGCTGTTTTTT
-,TRBJ2-1,TRBV7-6,TRBD2,CASSSLAGAFYNEQFF,TGTGCCAGCAGCTCCCTAGCGGGAGCCTTCTACAATGAGCAGTTCTTC
-,TRBJ2-5,TRBV14,TRBD2,CASSRMAGGETQYF,TGTGCCAGCAGTCGTATGGCGGGGGGAGAGACCCAGTACTTC
-,TRBJ2-1,TRBV5-1,TRBD2,CASSLIAGGNNEQFF,TGCGCCAGCAGCTTGATAGCGGGAGGTAACAATGAGCAGTTCTTC
-,TRBJ2-7,TRBV4-1,TRBD2,CASSQGAGGRSEQYF,TGCGCCAGCAGCCAAGGGGCGGGGGGGAGATCCGAGCAGTACTTC
-,TRBJ1-2,TRBV20-1,-,CSASRSGYGYTF,TGCAGTGCTAGTCGTTCGGGCTATGGCTACACCTTC
-,TRBJ2-1,TRBV28,TRBD2,CASRRLAGAGEQFF,TGTGCCAGCAGGAGACTAGCGGGAGCGGGTGAGCAGTTCTTC
few,TRBJ1-3,TRBV7-9,-,CASSLGQAGNTIYF,TGTGCCAGCAGCTTAGGCCAGGCGGGAAACACCATATATTTT
-,TRBJ2-5,TRBV5-4,TRBD1,CASSLQGRQETQYF,TGTGCCAGCAGCTTACAGGGGCGGCAAGAGACCCAGTACTTC
-,TRBJ2-7,TRBV21-1,-,CASSKVAPPGEYYEQYF,TGTGCCAGCAGCAAAGTCGCCCCCCCGGGTGAGTACTACGAGCAGTACTTC